The next 23 T cell receptor beta chains were all read from a single sample in a study of regulatory T cells in long-lasting Graves disease. Arm-PCR of CDR3 regions with iRepertoire HTBI primers generated TCR beta libraries. TCRdb reanalysed the multiplex PCR reads using MiXCR and keeps one entry per CDR3 protein. The sample carries 500,000 to 700,000 distinct CDR3 sequences, approximately 31% recorded once. Documented time point: persistent/refractory GD, antithyroid drugs over 5 years with positive TRAb. Generation of the TCR library employed RNA extracted from PBMCs. The specimen comprised peripheral blood mononuclear cells (PBMCs), sampled when the disease was refractory, from a patient treated with antithyroid drugs. The receptor set was obtained from a female donor with Graves disease.

This chain connects TRBV6-2 or TRBV6-3 to TRBJ1-2; D possibly corresponds to TRBD1 (5 bases). V lost 5 bases, J lost 8 bases, and 18 bases lay in between. This CDR3 spans 14 amino acids. CDR1 is MNHEY, CDR2 SVGEGT, per germline. In DNA, the CDR3 is TGTGCCAGCAGTGAGCGGGCAGGGTTGGGGGGCTACACCTTC. Translated: CASSERAGLGGYTF.

This clonotype was recorded at least ten times. The chain combines TRBV11-2 with TRBJ2-7; D not resolved. The CDR3 has 13 residues. Germline values: CDR1 SGHAT, CDR2 FQNNGV. Trimming left V 4 bases short and J 4 bases short, with 11 bases between. The CDR3 DNA is TGTGCCAGCAGCTCGGGCTTCGCATACGAGCAGTACTTC. Its translation is CASSSGFAYEQYF.

This clonotype was detected a few times. V usage is TRBV5-1 and J usage is TRBJ1-5, with D possibly TRBD1 on 5 matching bases. The V and J ends lost 0 bases and 0 bases respectively, with 7 bases between them. The CDR3 is made up of 15 amino acids. Germline V gene lookup returns CDR1 SGHRS and CDR2 YFSETQ. The CDR3 bases are TGCGCCAGCAGCTTGGGGGACGGTAGCAATCAGCCCCAGCATTTT. Its protein product is CASSLGDGSNQPQHF.

This clonotype was found many times. The chain recombines TRBV2 with TRBJ1-5, with 7 positions matching TRBD1. CDR1 and CDR2 from the germline V gene are SNHLY and FYNNEI. The CDR3 has 15 residues. With 4 bases clipped from V and 4 bases from J, the junction kept 7 bases outside the gene matches. Here the CDR3 reads CASSATGESNQPQHF. In nucleotides, the CDR3 is TGTGCCAGCAGTGCTACAGGGGAGTCTAATCAGCCCCAGCATTTT.

About this clonotype: At one of its ends the junction is not consistent with the germline gene, which may arise from a read error. The chain carries TRBV11-2 and TRBJ2-4; D is unresolved. The CDR3 is 13 amino acids. Germline V gives CDR1 SGHAT, CDR2 FQNNGV. CDR3 in amino acids: CASSFGAQNIQYF. The CDR3 DNA reads TGTGCCAGCAGCTTCGGAGCCCAAAACATTCAGTACTTC.

A single count supports this clonotype. CDR3 sequence (DNA): TGTGCCAGCAGCTACGAGGCAGGGCAGTCGGATGGCTACACCTTC. Protein product: CASSYEAGQSDGYTF. The chain joins TRBV7-9 to TRBJ1-2; tentatively, D is TRBD1 (5 bases). Looked up from germline, CDR1 is SEHNR and CDR2 is FQNEAQ (reference sequence). This CDR3 contains 15 residues. V lost 4 bases and J lost 6, with 18 bases in between. The entire variable domain, with the rest obtained from reference TRBV7-9 and TRBJ1-2, is as follows: DTGVSQNPRHKITKRGQNVTFRCDPISEHNRLYWYRQTLGQGPEFLTYFQNEAQLEKSRLLSDRFSAERPKGSFSTLEIQRTEQGDSAMYLCASSYEAGQSDGYTFGSGTRLTVV.

In this sample, this clonotype turned up many times. The V call is TRBV12-3 or TRBV12-4, the J call TRBJ1-5, with D maybe TRBD1 (5 bases). This CDR3 is built from 13 residues. V lost 1 base and J lost 8, with 9 bases in between. The CDR3 is CASSLGGGKPQHF. CDR3 bases: TGTGCCAGCAGTTTAGGGGGGGGTAAGCCCCAGCATTTT.

This chain connects TRBV5-1 to TRBJ1-1; TRBD1 matches 11 bases. Germline CDR1 SGHRS, CDR2 YFSETQ. The V gene end was trimmed by 2 bases and the J gene end by 10 bases; junction bases not matched to a gene: 4. The CDR3 has 13 residues. Here the CDR3 DNA reads TGCGCCAGCAGCTTCGGACAGGGGGCTACAGCTTTCTTT. It specifies CASSFGQGATAFF.

This clonotype was recorded many times. This chain uses TRBV28 with TRBJ1-5; 8 bases map to TRBD1. Per germline, CDR1 MDHEN and CDR2 SYDVKM. V dropped 5 bases and J dropped 1; count of bases not matched to a gene: 7. The CDR3 runs 16 residues. The chain's CDR3 is CASSPWTGRSNQPQHF. CDR3 in DNA: TGTGCCAGCAGTCCCTGGACAGGGAGGAGCAATCAGCCCCAGCATTTT.

This clonotype was counted between two and nine times. The chain employs TRBV19 and TRBJ1-6; 7 nucleotides line up with TRBD1. The CDR3 spans 13 residues. J lost 6 bases, V lost 9 bases, and 5 bases had no gene match. Germline V gives CDR1 LNHDA, CDR2 SQIVND (reference sequence). The CDR3 sequence is CASRDSGNSPLHF. Here the CDR3 DNA reads TGTGCCAGCCGGGACAGTGGTAATTCACCCCTCCACTTT.

This rearrangement joins TRBV11-2 to TRBJ1-1; TRBD1 matches 7 bases. The CDR3 length is 15 residues. Germline assignment: CDR1 SGHAT and CDR2 FQNNGV. J was trimmed by 4 bases and V by 5 bases; bases with no gene match: 10. The CDR3 sequence is CASSQVKGQSTEAFF. As DNA, the CDR3 is TGTGCCAGCAGCCAAGTTAAGGGACAGAGCACTGAAGCTTTCTTT.

This sequence joins TRBV29-1 and TRBJ1-4; D possibly corresponds to TRBD1 (5 bases). The CDR3 is 13 residues long. Germline V gene data show CDR1 as SQVTM and CDR2 as ANQGSEA. The CDR3, as DNA: TGCAGTGGAAGGGGTGGCGGTAATGAAAAACTGTTTTTT. It encodes CSGRGGGNEKLFF.

This clonotype was seen repeatedly, ten times or more. The rearrangement uses TRBV20-1 and TRBJ1-1, with D unresolved. The V end was cut by 3 bases, the J end by 1 base, with 12 bases between. The germline V gene encodes CDR1 DFQATT and CDR2 SNEGSKA (reference sequence). There are 14 residues in the CDR3. This chain's CDR3 is CSASDPVANTEAFF. In DNA form, the CDR3 reads TGCAGTGCTAGTGATCCAGTCGCGAACACTGAAGCTTTCTTT.

This clonotype was detected only a few times. The J gene is TRBJ2-7, the V gene TRBV20-1; either TRBD1 or TRBD2 may fit D (5 bases each). From germline, CDR1 is DFQATT and CDR2 SNEGSKA (reference sequence). V lost 3 bases, J lost 4 bases, and 10 bases lay in between. The CDR3 covers 12 residues. The CDR3 sequence is CSASRERYEQYF. The CDR3 nucleotides read TGCAGTGCTAGCAGGGAGAGGTACGAGCAGTACTTC.

The gene calls are TRBV10-1 and TRBJ2-5; D call uncertain. The germline V and J ends were trimmed by 1 base and 1 base, with 10 bases remaining between them. This CDR3 contains 15 residues. CDR1 and CDR2 from the germline V gene are WNHNN and SYGVQD (reference sequence). CDR3 nucleotide sequence: TGCGCCAGCAGTGAGTACAAGGGAATCCAAGAGACCCAGTACTTC. Encoded protein: CASSEYKGIQETQYF.

The gene calls are TRBV3-1 and TRBJ2-1; 7 bases line up with TRBD2. J lost 9 bases, V lost 4 bases, and 15 bases had no gene match. The CDR3 is 16 amino acids. From germline, CDR1 is LGHDT and CDR2 YNNKEL (reference sequence). CDR3 sequence reads: CASSPSASGWGIEQFF. CDR3 bases: TGTGCCAGCAGCCCTTCCGCTAGCGGATGGGGTATTGAGCAGTTCTTC.

Details on this clonotype: With a much larger clone just one base away, this may be a read error. The chain employs TRBV2 and TRBJ2-7; TRBD1 aligns across 7 bases. With 6 bases clipped from V and 9 bases from J, the junction kept 11 bases outside the gene matches. This CDR3 comprises 13 residues. CDR1 is SNHLY and CDR2 is FYNNEI in the germline V gene. The CDR3 DNA follows: TGTGCCAGCAGCCGACAGGGCTGGTTCGGGCAGTACTTC. This codes for CASSRQGWFGQYF.

The rearrangement links TRBV12-3 or TRBV12-4 to TRBJ2-7, with D maybe TRBD1 (6 bases). The CDR3 is 13 residues long. V dropped 7 bases and J dropped 2 bases, with 12 bases sitting between them. In nucleotides, the CDR3 is TGTGCCAGCACTTATGACAGGACCTACGAGCAGTACTTC. Protein product: CASTYDRTYEQYF.

This rearrangement joins TRBV4-1 to TRBJ2-5; the match to TRBD2 covers 8 bases. The V gene end was trimmed by 2 bases and the J gene end by 5 bases; junction bases not matched to a gene: 7. Germline CDR1 is MGHRA and CDR2 is YSYEKL. The CDR3 is made up of 15 amino acids. The CDR3 nucleotides read TGCGCCAGCAGCCAATATCGGGAGGGGTGGGAGACCCAGTACTTC. Its protein is CASSQYREGWETQYF.

This clonotype was counted many times. CDR3 sequence (DNA): TGTGCCAGCAGCAAGACAGGGCTGAACACTGAAGCTTTCTTT. This gives the protein CASSKTGLNTEAFF. The chain recombines TRBV6-1 with TRBJ1-1, with 7 bases matching TRBD1. Per the germline V gene, CDR1 is MNHNS and CDR2 is SASEGT. The CDR3 spans 14 residues. Trimming cost V 6 bases and J 0 bases; bases outside gene matches: 4.

This rearrangement joins TRBV20-1 to TRBJ2-3; TRBD2 matches 10 bases. This CDR3 is 14 amino acids long. The ends lost 5 bases at V and 1 base at J; junction bases unmatched: 3. Germline-derived CDR1 and CDR2 are DFQATT and SNEGSKA (reference sequence). The CDR3 loop is CSALAGDGTDTQYF. CDR3 nucleotide sequence: TGCAGTGCTCTAGCGGGAGATGGCACAGATACGCAGTATTTT.

V gene TRBV19 combines with J gene TRBJ1-2; a weak D match, TRBD1 (5 bases). Germline V CDR1 and CDR2: LNHDA, SQIVND (reference sequence). The CDR3 covers 15 residues. Trimming took off 4 bases at V and 1 base at J, with 13 bases between the two ends. CDR3: CASSNRDGGNYGYTF. The CDR3 DNA reads TGTGCCAGTAGTAACCGGGACGGGGGTAACTATGGCTACACCTTC.

The chain joins TRBV2 to TRBJ2-7; a possible D gene is TRBD2 (5 bases). Trimming stripped 8 bases from V and 4 bases from J, with 15 bases between. The CDR3 covers 13 residues. Germline values: CDR1 SNHLY, CDR2 FYNNEI. The CDR3 here is CASSGLHPYEQYF. CDR3 coding DNA: TGTGCCAGCTCCGGACTGCATCCATACGAGCAGTACTTC.